The clone carrying this T cell receptor (beta chain) was detected once. The data derive from a study of blood T cell repertoires in COVID-19. Data came from immunoSEQ multiplex PCR; TCRdb stores just in-frame clones and leaves some out. The data hold about 220,000 clones, with 80% to 90% observed a single time. This CDR3 contains 15 residues. Trimming at V came to 1 base and at J to 7 bases, leaving 8 bases not matched to a gene. Germline-derived CDR1 and CDR2 are SEHNR and FQNEAQ (reference sequence). The TCR originated in a woman between 65 and 79 years old with acute or convalescent COVID-19. The chain combines TRBV7-9 with TRBJ1-2, with TRBD1 matching over 8 bases. The sample taken for sequencing was peripheral blood. CDR3: CASSLVVRGQGGYTF. The DNA for the CDR3 is TGTGCCAGCAGCTTAGTGGTCAGGGGGCAAGGTGGCTACACCTTC.